These T cell receptor beta chains were read from a single sample in a study of T cells in Graves' hyperthyroidism and ophthalmopathy. TCRdb redid the calling of the multiplex PCR reads with MiXCR, one entry per CDR3 protein. The sample yields 500,000 to 700,000 distinct CDR3 sequences, 16% seen once. Sequencing was performed on blood. Receptors originate from a woman aged 18 to 35 with Graves' hyperthyroidism. The CDR3 runs from the conserved cysteine through the conserved F or W.

v_gene	j_gene	CDR3aa
TRBV19	TRBJ1-2	CASSREPGQAYGYTF
TRBV7-9	TRBJ2-7	CASSLDGSRYEQYF
TRBV7-2	TRBJ1-2	CASSADRIGGYTF
TRBV28	TRBJ2-6	CASSWTGGANVLTF
TRBV20-1	TRBJ1-2	CSAPVYGYTF
TRBV6-1	TRBJ2-3	CASSETGGADTQYF
TRBV27	TRBJ1-2	CASSLGNSGGYTF
TRBV9	TRBJ2-3	CASSVEAGGISTDTQYF
TRBV29-1	TRBJ1-4	CSVARTASEKLFF
TRBV6-1	TRBJ2-2	CASSQGGGVPGELFF
TRBV10-3	TRBJ2-1	CAISELAAHNEQFF
TRBV29-1	TRBJ2-2	CSVLPGTTGELFF
TRBV13	TRBJ2-3	CASRPGSTDTQYF
TRBV20-1	TRBJ1-2	CSARTYGYTF
TRBV20-1	TRBJ1-1	CSVDDLAEAFF
TRBV20-1	TRBJ1-2	CSARAGAGGYTF
TRBV30	TRBJ2-1	CAWSKLAAYNEQFF
TRBV11-2	TRBJ2-1	CASSSRAGGSYNEQFF
TRBV2	TRBJ2-5	CASRARTGVETQYF
TRBV20-1	TRBJ2-5	CSARDRGTQYF
TRBV5-1	TRBJ2-3	CASSFADSADTQYF
TRBV5-1	TRBJ2-3	CASRSLAGGSGDTQYF
TRBV12-3/TRBV12-4	TRBJ1-1	CATSRTGDYTEAFF
TRBV7-8	TRBJ1-1	CASSVTGGRTEAFF